The clone carrying this T cell receptor (beta chain) has only a few counts. No antigen is known for it. Its ends do not fully match the called genes, so a read error is possible. The germline V gene has CDR1 SEHNR and CDR2 FQNEAQ (reference sequence). This CDR3 has 16 residues. This sample was taken from a study of post-analysis software for immune sequencing data. Findings and limits, study-wide: Patients carried 4 or 5 TRBV segments more frequently than controls did, and TRBV5-6, TRBV5-1 and TRBV20-1 were among them.

Sequencing libraries made from TCR beta cDNA carried unique molecular identifiers. TCRdb itself ran the PCR reads through MiXCR, one entry per CDR3 protein. In the table there are 430,000 or so distinct CDR3 sequences, about 39% of which are singletons. This sequence joins TRBV7-9 and TRBJ2-4; tentatively, D is TRBD2 (5 bases). The TCR originated in a girl aged 2-10 years with multiple sclerosis. Source material: blood. The CDR3 region has the DNA TGTTCCAGCAGCTTAGTGGGAGCATGGGATTTATCCATTCAGTACTTC. It yields the protein CSSSLVGAWDLSIQYF.